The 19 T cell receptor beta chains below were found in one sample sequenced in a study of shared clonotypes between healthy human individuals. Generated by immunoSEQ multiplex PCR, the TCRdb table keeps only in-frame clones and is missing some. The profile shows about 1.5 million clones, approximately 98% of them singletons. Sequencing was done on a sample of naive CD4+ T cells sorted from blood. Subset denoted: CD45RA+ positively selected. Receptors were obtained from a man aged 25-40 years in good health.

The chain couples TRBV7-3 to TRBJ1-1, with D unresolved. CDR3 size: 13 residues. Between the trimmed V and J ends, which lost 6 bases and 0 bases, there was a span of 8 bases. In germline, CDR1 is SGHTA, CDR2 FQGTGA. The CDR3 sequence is CASRYQMNTEAFF. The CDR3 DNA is TGTGCCAGCAGGTACCAGATGAACACTGAAGCTTTCTTT.

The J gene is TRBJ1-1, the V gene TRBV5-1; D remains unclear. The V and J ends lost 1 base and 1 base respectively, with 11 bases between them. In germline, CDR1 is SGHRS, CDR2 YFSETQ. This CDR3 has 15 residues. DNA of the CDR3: TGCGCCAGCAGCTTGAATACCGGACCGAACACTGAAGCTTTCTTT. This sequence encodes CASSLNTGPNTEAFF.

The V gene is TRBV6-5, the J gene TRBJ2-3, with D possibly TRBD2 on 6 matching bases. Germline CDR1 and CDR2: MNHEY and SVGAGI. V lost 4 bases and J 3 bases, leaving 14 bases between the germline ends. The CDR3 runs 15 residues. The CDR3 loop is CASSSPAGRTDTQYF. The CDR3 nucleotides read TGTGCCAGCAGTTCTCCGGCGGGAAGGACAGATACGCAGTATTTT.

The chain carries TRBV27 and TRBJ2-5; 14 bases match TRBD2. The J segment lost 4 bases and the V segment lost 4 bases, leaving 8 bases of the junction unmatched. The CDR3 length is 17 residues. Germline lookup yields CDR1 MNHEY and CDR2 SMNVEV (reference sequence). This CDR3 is CASSSGLAGGRGETQYF. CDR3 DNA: TGTGCCAGCAGTTCAGGACTAGCGGGAGGTAGGGGAGAGACCCAGTACTTC.

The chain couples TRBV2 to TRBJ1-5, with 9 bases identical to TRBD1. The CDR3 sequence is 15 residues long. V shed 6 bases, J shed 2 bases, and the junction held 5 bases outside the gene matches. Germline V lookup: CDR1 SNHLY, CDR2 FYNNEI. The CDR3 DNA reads TGTGCCAGCAGCCGGGACAGGGATGGCAATCAGCCCCAGCATTTT. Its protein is CASSRDRDGNQPQHF.

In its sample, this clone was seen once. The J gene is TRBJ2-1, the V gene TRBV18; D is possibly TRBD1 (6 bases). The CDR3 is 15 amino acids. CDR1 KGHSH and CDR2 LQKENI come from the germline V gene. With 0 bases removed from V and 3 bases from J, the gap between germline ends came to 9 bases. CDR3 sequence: CASSPPRGGYNEQFF. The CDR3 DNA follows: TGTGCCAGCTCACCACCTCGAGGGGGCTACAATGAGCAGTTCTTC.

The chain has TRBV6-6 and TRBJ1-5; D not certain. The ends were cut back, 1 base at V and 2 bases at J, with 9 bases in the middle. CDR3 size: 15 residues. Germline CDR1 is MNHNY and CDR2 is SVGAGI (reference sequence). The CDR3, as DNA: TGTGCCAGCAGTTACTTGGGCTTGGGCAATCAGCCCCAGCATTTT. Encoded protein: CASSYLGLGNQPQHF.

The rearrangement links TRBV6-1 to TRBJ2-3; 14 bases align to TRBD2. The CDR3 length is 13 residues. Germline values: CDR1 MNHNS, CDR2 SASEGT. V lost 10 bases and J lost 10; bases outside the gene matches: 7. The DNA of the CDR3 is TGTGCCATCTCCGGGACTAGCGGGAGCTCGCAGTATTTT. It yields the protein CAISGTSGSSQYF.

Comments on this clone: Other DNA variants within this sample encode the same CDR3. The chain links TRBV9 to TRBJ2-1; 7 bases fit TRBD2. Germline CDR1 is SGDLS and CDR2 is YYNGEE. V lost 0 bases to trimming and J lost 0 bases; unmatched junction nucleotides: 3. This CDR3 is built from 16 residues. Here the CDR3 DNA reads TGTGCCAGCAGCGTAGTCGGCGGGAGCTCCTACAATGAGCAGTTCTTC. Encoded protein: CASSVVGGSSYNEQFF. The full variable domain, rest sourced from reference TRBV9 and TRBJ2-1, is DSGVTQTPKHLITATGQRVTLRCSPRSGDLSVYWYQQSLDQGLQFLIQYYNGEERAKGNILERFSAQQFPDLHSELNLSSLELGDSALYFCASSVVGGSSYNEQFFGPGTRLTVL.

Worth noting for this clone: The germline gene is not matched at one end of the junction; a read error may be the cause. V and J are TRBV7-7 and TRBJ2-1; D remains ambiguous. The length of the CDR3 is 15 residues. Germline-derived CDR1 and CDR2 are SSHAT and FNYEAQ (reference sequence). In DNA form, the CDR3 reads TGTGCTAGCAGTCGAGAGCGTTCCTCCTACAATGAGCAGTTCTTC. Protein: CASSRERSSYNEQFF.

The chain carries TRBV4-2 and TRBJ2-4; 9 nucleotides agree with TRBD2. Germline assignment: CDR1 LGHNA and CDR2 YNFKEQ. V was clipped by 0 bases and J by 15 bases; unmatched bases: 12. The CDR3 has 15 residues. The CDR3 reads CASSQEAGGRADRYF. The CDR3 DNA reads TGTGCCAGCAGCCAAGAGGCCGGCGGGAGGGCCGACCGGTACTTC.

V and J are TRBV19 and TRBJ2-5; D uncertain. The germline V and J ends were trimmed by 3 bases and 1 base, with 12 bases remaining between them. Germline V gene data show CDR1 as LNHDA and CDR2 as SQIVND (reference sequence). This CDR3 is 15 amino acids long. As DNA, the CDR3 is TGTGCCAGTAGTATCTCAGGAAGGCTCCAAGAGACCCAGTACTTC. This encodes CASSISGRLQETQYF.

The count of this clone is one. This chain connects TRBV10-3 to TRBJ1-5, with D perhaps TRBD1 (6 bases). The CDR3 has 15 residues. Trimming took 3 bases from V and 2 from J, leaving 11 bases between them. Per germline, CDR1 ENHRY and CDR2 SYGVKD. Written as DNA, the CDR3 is TGTGCCATCAGTGACGCCAACAGGGGCAATCAGCCCCAGCATTTT. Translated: CAISDANRGNQPQHF.

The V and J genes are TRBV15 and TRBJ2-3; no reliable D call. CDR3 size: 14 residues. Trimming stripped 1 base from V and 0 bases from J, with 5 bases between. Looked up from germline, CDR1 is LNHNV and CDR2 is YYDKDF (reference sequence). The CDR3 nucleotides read TGTGCCACCAGCAGAGGGGCCAGCACAGATACGCAGTATTTT. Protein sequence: CATSRGASTDTQYF.

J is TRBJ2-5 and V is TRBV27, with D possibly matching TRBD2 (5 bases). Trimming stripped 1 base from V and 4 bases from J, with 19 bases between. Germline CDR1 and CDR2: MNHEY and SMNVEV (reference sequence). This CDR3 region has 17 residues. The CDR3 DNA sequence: TGTGCCAGCAGTTTATACACCCCGCCCCGGGGTGGAGAGACCCAGTACTTC. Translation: CASSLYTPPRGGETQYF.

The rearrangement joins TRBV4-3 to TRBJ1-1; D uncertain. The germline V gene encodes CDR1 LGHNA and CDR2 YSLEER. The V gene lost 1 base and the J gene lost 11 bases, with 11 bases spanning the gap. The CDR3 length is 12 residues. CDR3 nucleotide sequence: TGCGCCAGCAGCCAAGCCGGACGGGTGGCTTTCTTT. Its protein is CASSQAGRVAFF.

CDR3 region: CASSLSPMGLAGGPGTGELFF. Written as DNA, the CDR3 is TGCGCCAGCAGCTTATCCCCCATGGGACTAGCGGGAGGGCCTGGCACCGGGGAGCTGTTTTTT. V is TRBV5-1 and J is TRBJ2-2; the match to TRBD2 covers 16 bases. Per germline, CDR1 SGHRS and CDR2 YFSETQ. This CDR3 has 21 amino acids. V shed 2 bases, J shed 4 bases, and the junction held 14 bases outside the gene matches. The full variable domain, completed using reference TRBV5-1 and TRBJ2-2, is KAGVTQTPRYLIKTRGQQVTLSCSPISGHRSVSWYQQTPGQGLQFLFEYFSETQRNKGNFPGRFSGRQFSNSRSEMNVSTLELGDSALYLCASSLSPMGLAGGPGTGELFFGEGSRLTVL.

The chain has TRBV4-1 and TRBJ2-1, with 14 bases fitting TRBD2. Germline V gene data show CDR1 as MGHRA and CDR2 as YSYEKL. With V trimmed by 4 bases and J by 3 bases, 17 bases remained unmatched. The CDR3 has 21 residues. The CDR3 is CASSLYQGTGLAGVLYNEQFF. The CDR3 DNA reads TGCGCCAGCAGCCTCTACCAGGGGACGGGACTAGCGGGAGTGCTCTACAATGAGCAGTTCTTC.

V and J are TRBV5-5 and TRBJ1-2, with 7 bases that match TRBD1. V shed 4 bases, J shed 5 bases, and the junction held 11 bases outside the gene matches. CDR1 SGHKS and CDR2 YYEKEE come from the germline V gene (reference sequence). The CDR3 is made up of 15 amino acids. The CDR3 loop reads CASSLQTRGAYGYTF. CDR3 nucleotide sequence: TGTGCCAGCAGCCTCCAAACCAGGGGGGCTTATGGCTACACCTTC.